This TCR beta chain comes out of a study of T cell responses to AZD1222 COVID-19 vaccine. This clone was observed once. At one end, the junction sequence differs from germline, possibly due to a read error. The CDR3 has 12 amino acids. Germline V CDR1 and CDR2: KGHSH, LQKENI. Method: immunoSEQ multiplex PCR; TCRdb's copy keeps in-frame clones and lacks some. The sample includes 200,000 or so clones, about 87% of them seen just once. The sequences come from peripheral blood, collected on day 0 of AZD1222 vaccination. This chain uses TRBV18 with TRBJ2-5, with D hard to call. This TCR derives from an adult in good health. The chain's CDR3 is CASANSGPYTNF. CDR3 coding DNA: TGTGCCAGCGCCAATTCCGGGCCATATACTAACTTC.